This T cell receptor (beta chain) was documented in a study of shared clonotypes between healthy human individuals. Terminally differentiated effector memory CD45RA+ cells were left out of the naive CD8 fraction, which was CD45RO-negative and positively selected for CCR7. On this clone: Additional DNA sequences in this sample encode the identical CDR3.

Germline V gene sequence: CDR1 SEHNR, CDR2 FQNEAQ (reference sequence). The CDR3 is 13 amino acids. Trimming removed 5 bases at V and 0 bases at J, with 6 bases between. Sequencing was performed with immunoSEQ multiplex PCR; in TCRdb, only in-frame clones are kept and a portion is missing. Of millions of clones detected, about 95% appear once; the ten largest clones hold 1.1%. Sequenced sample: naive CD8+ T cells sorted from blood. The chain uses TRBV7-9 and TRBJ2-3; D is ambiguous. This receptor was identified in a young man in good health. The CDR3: CASSLSSTDTQYF. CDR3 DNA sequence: TGTGCCAGCAGCCTGAGTAGCACAGATACGCAGTATTTT. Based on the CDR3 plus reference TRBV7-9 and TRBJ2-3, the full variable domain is DTGVSQNPRHKITKRGQNVTFRCDPISEHNRLYWYRQTLGQGPEFLTYFQNEAQLEKSRLLSDRFSAERPKGSFSTLEIQRTEQGDSAMYLCASSLSSTDTQYFGPGTRLTVL.